Listed below are T cell receptor beta chains from one sample, sequenced in a study of human T cells and chemical hapten exposure. TCRdb reprocessed the 5' RACE reads with MiXCR, giving one entry per CDR3 protein. The table shows around 82,000 distinct CDR3 sequences, with roughly 7.7% occurring only once. The source of these receptors is a male donor in good health. Each CDR3 is given with its conserved first and last residue. Each record gives: CDR3 DNA, CDR3 protein, J gene, D gene, V gene, clone size. A D gene is named only where the DNA matches it firmly. Rows give clone size only sometimes, using once, few, many, or a class for an expanded clone.

TGTGCCAGCTCACCGTCTCGGTCTTCGGGCAATCAGCCCCAGCATTTT,CASSPSRSSGNQPQHF,TRBJ1-5,.,TRBV18,.
TGTGCCAGCAGTTACTCGGCTAGCGGGAGTAATGAGCAGTTCTTC,CASSYSASGSNEQFF,TRBJ2-1,TRBD2,TRBV6-2/TRBV6-3,.
TGCAGCGTATATACAGGGTACCCGTATGGCTACACCTTC,CSVYTGYPYGYTF,TRBJ1-2,.,TRBV29-1,.
TGCGCCAGCAGCACAGGACAGGAGGTTATAGCCAAAAACATTCAGTACTTC,CASSTGQEVIAKNIQYF,TRBJ2-4,TRBD1,TRBV5-1,.
TGTGCCAGCAGCCCAAATAGACAGGGGTACGAGCAGTACTTC,CASSPNRQGYEQYF,TRBJ2-7,TRBD1,TRBV27,.
TGTGCCAGCAGCCCCGGACAGGGCCAGTACTTC,CASSPGQGQYF,TRBJ2-4,TRBD1,TRBV6-2/TRBV6-3,many
TGTGCCACCAGTGCGACTAGCGGGAGCCATGAGCAGTTCTTC,CATSATSGSHEQFF,TRBJ2-1,TRBD2,TRBV24-1,many
TGTGCCAGCAGCCCTACAGGACCGAGCTCCTATAATTCACCCCTCCACTTT,CASSPTGPSSYNSPLHF,TRBJ1-6,.,TRBV7-2,once
TGCAGCGTTACTACCAGCTCCTACGAGCAGTACTTC,CSVTTSSYEQYF,TRBJ2-7,.,TRBV29-1,.
TGCGCCAGCAGCTTGGAAGCGGGGCGCGATACGCAGTATTTT,CASSLEAGRDTQYF,TRBJ2-3,TRBD2,TRBV5-1,few
TGTGCCAGCAGCCAAGAGCTAGCGGGGGCCACAGATACGCAGTATTTT,CASSQELAGATDTQYF,TRBJ2-3,TRBD2,TRBV3-1,many